The 13 T cell receptor beta chains below come from one sample, sequenced in a study of blood T cells in healthy people across ages. A second PCR, run for about 6 to 11 cycles, used a sample-barcoded 5' primer plus a J-beta primer mix. TCRdb itself ran the 5' RACE reads through MiXCR, one entry per CDR3 protein. The repertoire holds over 1,200,000 distinct CDR3 sequences, with roughly 60% as singletons. The material sequenced was blood. All receptors derive from a man aged 18 to 29 in good health.

This clonotype has only a few counts. The V call is TRBV20-1, the J call TRBJ2-7, with 16 bases identical to TRBD2. Trimming removed 3 bases from V and 7 bases from J; junction bases left unmatched: 6. Germline-derived CDR1 and CDR2 are DFQATT and SNEGSKA (reference sequence). The CDR3 is 15 residues long. The CDR3 spells CSARGTSGRGSEQYF. The CDR3 DNA sequence: TGCAGTGCTAGGGGGACTAGCGGGAGGGGTAGTGAGCAGTACTTC.

This clonotype was counted once. The chain has TRBV4-2 and TRBJ1-2; 7 nucleotides align to TRBD1. V shed 1 base, J shed 4 bases, and the junction held 9 bases outside the gene matches. The CDR3 has 16 residues. Germline-derived CDR1 and CDR2 are LGHNA and YNFKEQ. CDR3 sequence: CASSQVETGQRYGYTF. DNA for the CDR3: TGTGCCAGCAGCCAAGTCGAGACAGGGCAGCGCTATGGCTACACCTTC.

This clonotype was seen only once. The junction and the germline gene differ at one end; a read error may be behind it. This chain connects TRBV7-2 to TRBJ2-4, with TRBD2 matching over 10 bases. The J call may be in error: the DNA end matches TRBJ2-7 better. There are 15 residues in the CDR3. Germline assignment: CDR1 SGHTA and CDR2 FQGNSA. CDR3 region: CAGSPSGGVTYEQYF. The DNA of the CDR3 is TGTGCCGGCAGCCCCAGCGGGGGGGTAACCTACGAGCAGTACTTC.

The chain has TRBV4-2 and TRBJ2-5; 8 nucleotides line up with TRBD2. The germline CDR1 and CDR2 sequences are LGHNA and YNFKEQ. The CDR3 is 16 residues long. With V trimmed by 0 bases and J by 3 bases, 6 bases remained unmatched. The CDR3 loop reads CASSQDFRAGEETQYF. The CDR3 DNA is TGTGCCAGCAGCCAAGATTTCAGAGCGGGGGAAGAGACCCAGTACTTC.

The V gene is TRBV6-1, the J gene TRBJ1-1; the D gene is possibly TRBD1 (5 bases). Trimming left V 6 bases short and J 3 bases short, with 11 bases between. The germline CDR1 and CDR2 sequences are MNHNS and SASEGT. The CDR3 is made up of 13 amino acids. The CDR3 nucleotides are TGTGCCAGCAGCCAGACAGCCTACACTGAAGCTTTCTTT. Residues: CASSQTAYTEAFF.

The genes are TRBV6-2 or TRBV6-3 and TRBJ2-3; 9 bases agree with TRBD2. This CDR3 is built from 14 residues. J gave up 3 bases and V 7 bases, and 5 bases lay outside the gene matches. Germline V gene data show CDR1 as MNHEY and CDR2 as SVGEGT. The CDR3 protein is CASNAGGFTDTQYF. CDR3 nucleotide sequence: TGTGCCAGCAACGCGGGGGGGTTTACAGATACGCAGTATTTT.

Only a few counts were recorded for this clonotype. This sequence joins TRBV6-6 and TRBJ1-2, with D tentatively TRBD1 (6 bases). CDR1 and CDR2 from the germline V gene are MNHNY and SVGAGI (reference sequence). The V end lost 7 bases, the J end lost 8 bases, and 17 bases lay between the germline ends. The CDR3 length is 13 residues. The CDR3 here is CASTPGAGGGYTF. DNA for the CDR3: TGTGCCAGCACCCCGGGGGCCGGGGGCGGCTACACCTTC.

This clonotype has only one observation. This chain uses TRBV27 with TRBJ2-3; perhaps TRBD2 as D (6 bases). This CDR3 has 17 residues. CDR1 is MNHEY and CDR2 is SMNVEV in the germline V gene (reference sequence). V was shortened by 1 base and J by 1 base, with 15 bases between the two germline ends. The chain's CDR3 is CASSLFGGASGTDTQYF. The CDR3 region has the DNA TGTGCCAGCAGTTTATTTGGTGGGGCTAGCGGCACAGATACGCAGTATTTT.

The CDR3 protein is CASYADRKVSPLHF. CDR3 nucleotides: TGTGCCAGCTACGCCGACAGGAAGGTTTCACCCCTCCACTTT. This chain uses TRBV27 with TRBJ1-6; possibly TRBD1 for D (6 bases). V was pared by 8 bases and J by 9 bases, with 17 bases between. Germline V gives CDR1 MNHEY, CDR2 SMNVEV (reference sequence). The CDR3 runs to 14 residues.

This clonotype was detected only once. V is TRBV27 and J is TRBJ1-4; weak D call: TRBD1 (5 bases). The germline V gene encodes CDR1 MNHEY and CDR2 SMNVEV (reference sequence). The CDR3 runs to 13 residues. Trimming took off 5 bases at V and 7 bases at J, with 11 bases between the two ends. The CDR3 DNA sequence: TGTGCCAGCAGTAACCCGGGGCGTGAAAAACTGTTTTTT. This translates into CASSNPGREKLFF.

This clonotype came up a few times. V usage is TRBV29-1 and J usage is TRBJ2-7; no clear D gene. The CDR3 is 13 residues long. CDR1 is SQVTM, CDR2 ANQGSEA, per germline. V was shortened by 2 bases and J by 2 bases, with 10 bases between the two germline ends. In nucleotides, the CDR3 is TGCAGCGTTGAAAGTGACACCGCCTACGAGCAGTACTTC. Its translation: CSVESDTAYEQYF.

V is TRBV20-1 and J is TRBJ2-1, with TRBD2 matching over 8 bases. The CDR3 spans 16 residues. Losses at the gene ends were 0 bases for V and 2 bases for J; bases not matched to a gene: 6. CDR1 DFQATT and CDR2 SNEGSKA come from the germline V gene (reference sequence). CDR3 nucleotide sequence: TGCAGTGCTAGAGATAACCTAGCGGGCACCTACAATGAGCAGTTCTTC. This sequence encodes CSARDNLAGTYNEQFF.

The J gene is TRBJ2-7, the V gene TRBV6-5; D call uncertain. Germline V gene data show CDR1 as MNHEY and CDR2 as SVGAGI. V shed 6 bases and J shed 2 bases, with 14 bases lying between them. The CDR3 covers 14 residues. The CDR3 DNA reads as TGTGCCAGCAGGGGAAAAAGAGGTACCTACGAGCAGTACTTC. It specifies CASRGKRGTYEQYF.